These 32 T cell receptor beta chains originate from one sample sequenced in a study of blood T cell repertoires in COVID-19. Using immunoSEQ multiplex PCR, the repertoire was profiled, and TCRdb retains in-frame clones only, with some absent. The table includes some 390,000 clones, about 90% detected once. The specimen was peripheral blood. The receptors were sampled from a woman aged 60-75 years with COVID-19, enrolled during active disease.

This chain links TRBV19 with TRBJ1-5; TRBD1 is a possible D gene (5 bases). The CDR3 has 15 amino acids. Germline V gene lookup returns CDR1 LNHDA and CDR2 SQIVND (reference sequence). The V and J ends lost 3 bases and 2 bases respectively, with 11 bases between them. The CDR3 bases are TGTGCCAGTAGTATTTCGGAGACAGGCAATCAGCCCCAGCATTTT. It specifies CASSISETGNQPQHF.

The table lists this clone with a count of one. This rearrangement joins TRBV29-1 to TRBJ1-2; TRBD1 matches 7 bases. Losses at the gene ends were 6 bases for V and 2 bases for J; bases not matched to a gene: 3. Per the germline V gene, CDR1 is SQVTM and CDR2 is ANQGSEA. CDR3 length: 12 residues. The CDR3 here is CSVYRGNYGYTF. In DNA form, the CDR3 reads TGCAGCGTATACAGGGGAAACTATGGCTACACCTTC.

The V gene is TRBV28, the J gene TRBJ1-5, with D possibly matching TRBD1 (6 bases). V lost 10 bases and J lost 2, with 18 bases in between. Germline CDR1 and CDR2: MDHEN and SYDVKM. CDR3 size: 15 residues. In DNA, the CDR3 is TGTGCCACCCTCGGGGGGCTGTGGGGCAATCAGCCCCAGCATTTT. Its translation is CATLGGLWGNQPQHF.

The chain has TRBV11-2 and TRBJ2-1; weak D call: TRBD2 (6 bases). CDR1 is SGHAT and CDR2 is FQNNGV in the germline V gene. V lost 5 bases to trimming and J lost 7 bases, with 15 bases between them. The CDR3 contains 14 residues. The CDR3 here is CASSLDMGGNEQFF. The CDR3 bases are TGTGCCAGCAGCCTCGACATGGGAGGAAATGAGCAGTTCTTC.

The V and J genes are TRBV6-5 and TRBJ1-1; 9 positions agree with TRBD1. The CDR3 loop spans 14 amino acids. Germline CDR1 and CDR2: MNHEY and SVGAGI. V gave up 8 bases and J gave up 4 bases; unmatched junction bases: 8. The CDR3 sequence: CASGGWDRVTEAFF. The CDR3 DNA is TGTGCCAGCGGGGGTTGGGACAGGGTCACTGAAGCTTTCTTT.

The chain links TRBV7-2 to TRBJ2-6; unclear D gene. V gave up 8 bases and J gave up 3 bases, with 11 bases separating them. CDR3 length: 14 amino acids. CDR1 is SGHTA, CDR2 FQGNSA, per germline. CDR3 nucleotide sequence: TGTGCCAGCCCGCCCGGGTTTGGGGCCAACGTCCTGACTTTC. Protein sequence: CASPPGFGANVLTF. Full variable domain (outside the CDR3, taken from reference TRBV7-2 and TRBJ2-6): GAGVSQSPSNKVTEKGKDVELRCDPISGHTALYWYRQSLGQGLEFLIYFQGNSAPDKSGLPSDRFSAERTGGSVSTLTIQRTQQEDSAVYLCASPPGFGANVLTFGAGSRLTVL.

This chain links TRBV30 with TRBJ2-3; 11 bases agree with TRBD2. With 3 bases clipped from V and 1 base from J, the junction kept 0 bases outside the gene matches. This CDR3 is 14 amino acids long. Per germline, CDR1 GTSNPN and CDR2 SVGIG (reference sequence). The CDR3 sequence is CAWRGLAGTDTQYF. The CDR3 DNA reads TGTGCCTGGAGGGGACTAGCGGGCACAGATACGCAGTATTTT.

The genes are TRBV11-3 and TRBJ2-3; D is possibly TRBD2 (5 bases). This CDR3 contains 12 residues. V was cut by 1 base and J by 6 bases, with 5 bases left in between. Germline CDR1 is SGHNT and CDR2 is YENEEA. The CDR3 is CASSLAGDTQYF. CDR3 sequence (DNA): TGTGCCAGCAGCTTAGCGGGGGATACGCAGTATTTT.

V gene TRBV7-2 combines with J gene TRBJ1-2, with TRBD1 matching 7 bases. The germline V gene has CDR1 SGHTA and CDR2 FQGNSA. This CDR3 region has 14 residues. V was pared by 4 bases and J by 4 bases, with 6 bases of the junction left unmatched. Written as DNA, the CDR3 is TGTGCCAGCAGCTCGCAGACAGGGCCCTATGGCTACACCTTC. This translates into CASSSQTGPYGYTF.

This clone has just one count. This chain connects TRBV12-3 or TRBV12-4 to TRBJ2-4; D gene uncertain. With 0 bases removed from V and 7 bases from J, the gap between germline ends came to 4 bases. There are 12 residues in the CDR3. CDR3 in amino acids: CASSLAENIQYF. As DNA, the CDR3 is TGTGCCAGCAGTTTAGCGGAGAACATTCAGTACTTC.

This CDR3 reads CASSQGDTQYF. For the CDR3, the DNA is TGTGCCAGCAGCCAGGGAGATACGCAGTATTTT. The chain has TRBV7-2 and TRBJ2-3; D may be TRBD1 (5 bases). The length of the CDR3 is 11 residues. CDR1 SGHTA and CDR2 FQGNSA come from the germline V gene. Trimming left V 5 bases short and J 5 bases short, with 5 bases between.

In DNA, the CDR3 is TGTGCCAGCTCATCAGGCGGGACTAGAGTCTACGAGCAGTACTTC. Translating gives CASSSGGTRVYEQYF. The V and J genes are TRBV18 and TRBJ2-7, with 8 nucleotides matching TRBD2. Germline lookup yields CDR1 KGHSH and CDR2 LQKENI. The CDR3 consists of 15 residues. The J segment lost 3 bases and the V segment lost 5 bases, leaving 9 bases of the junction unmatched. Full variable domain (rest looked up from reference TRBV18 and TRBJ2-7): NAGVMQNPRHLVRRRGQEARLRCSPMKGHSHVYWYRQLPEEGLKFMVYLQKENIIDESGMPKERFSAEFPKEGPSILRIQQVVRGDSAAYFCASSSGGTRVYEQYFGPGTRLTVT.

This chain uses TRBV5-1 with TRBJ1-1, with D perhaps matching TRBD1 (5 bases). Looked up from germline, CDR1 is SGHRS and CDR2 is YFSETQ. The CDR3 is 14 amino acids. V gave up 0 bases and J gave up 2 bases, with 8 bases separating them. The CDR3 region has the DNA TGCGCCAGCAGCTTGGCCAGGGCCAACACTGAAGCTTTCTTT. Protein: CASSLARANTEAFF.

The V and J genes are TRBV28 and TRBJ1-2, with D possibly being TRBD1 (6 bases). The germline V gene encodes CDR1 MDHEN and CDR2 SYDVKM. Trimming cost V 2 bases and J 2 bases, with 9 bases left between them. This CDR3 spans 14 amino acids. The CDR3 loop is CASSLLGANYGYTF. The CDR3 nucleotides are TGTGCCAGCAGTTTACTGGGGGCGAACTATGGCTACACCTTC.

The sample holds one count of this clone. DNA of the CDR3: TGTGCCAGCAGCTTAGTCTCGGGGAAGAACACTGAAGCTTTCTTT. It specifies CASSLVSGKNTEAFF. This chain connects TRBV7-2 to TRBJ1-1; D ambiguous. In germline, CDR1 is SGHTA, CDR2 FQGNSA. The CDR3 has 15 amino acids. Trimming shortened V by 1 base and J by 1 base, and 10 bases separated the two germline ends.

The chain is built from TRBV7-3 and TRBJ2-7; tentatively, D is TRBD2 (7 bases). The germline gives CDR1 SGHTA, CDR2 FQGTGA. The CDR3 extends over 13 amino acids. Trimming stripped 3 bases from V and 7 bases from J, with 13 bases between. The DNA of the CDR3 is TGTGCCAGCAGCTTGGCGGGGGCGAGTGAGCAGTACTTC. It encodes CASSLAGASEQYF.

The V gene is TRBV27, the J gene TRBJ1-2, with TRBD1 matching 10 bases. The CDR3 consists of 16 residues. With 5 bases clipped from V and 1 base from J, the junction kept 7 bases outside the gene matches. Per the germline V gene, CDR1 is MNHEY and CDR2 is SMNVEV (reference sequence). The CDR3 DNA sequence: TGTGCCAGCAGTATCAGACAGGGGGCGCTTAACTATGGCTACACCTTC. Its protein is CASSIRQGALNYGYTF.

This clone came up a few times. The rearrangement links TRBV2 to TRBJ2-2, with D perhaps TRBD1 (5 bases). This CDR3 contains 13 residues. Germline V gene data show CDR1 as SNHLY and CDR2 as FYNNEI. Deletions cut 7 bases from V and 4 bases from J, with 10 bases between. The CDR3 reads CASNQGTTGELFF. The CDR3 DNA reads TGTGCCAGCAATCAGGGAACCACCGGGGAGCTGTTTTTT.

V gene TRBV3-1 (or the pseudogene TRBV3-2) combines with J gene TRBJ1-5; a weak D match, TRBD1 (5 bases). Trimming took 5 bases from V and 6 from J, leaving 14 bases between them. CDR1 and CDR2 from the germline V gene are LGHDT and YNNKEL (reference sequence). This CDR3 region has 14 residues. DNA for the CDR3: TGTGCCAGCAGCTTGACAGTGGGCGGTCAGCCCCAGCATTTT. Encoded protein: CASSLTVGGQPQHF.

V and J are TRBV29-1 and TRBJ1-1; D remains ambiguous. Trimming pared 1 base from V and 2 bases from J, leaving 11 bases between. This CDR3 spans 14 amino acids. Germline loops: CDR1 SQVTM, CDR2 ANQGSEA. The CDR3 DNA is TGCAGCGTTGAAGCTAATTTACCTAACACTGAAGCTTTCTTT. It translates to CSVEANLPNTEAFF.

V is TRBV4-1 and J is TRBJ1-2; D remains unclear. The germline V gene has CDR1 MGHRA and CDR2 YSYEKL. Trimming pared 0 bases from V and 4 bases from J, leaving 9 bases between. The CDR3 length is 14 residues. The CDR3 DNA sequence: TGCGCCAGCAGCCAAGATAGAAGAATCTATGGCTACACCTTC. The encoded protein is CASSQDRRIYGYTF.

V and J are TRBV6-6 and TRBJ1-5; D is possibly TRBD1 (6 bases). CDR1 MNHNY and CDR2 SVGAGI come from the germline V gene (reference sequence). Deletions cut 4 bases from V and 7 bases from J, with 17 bases between. The CDR3 has 15 residues. The CDR3 DNA reads as TGTGCCAGCAGTTTACCAGACAGGACACCGCAGCCCCAGCATTTT. Its protein product is CASSLPDRTPQPQHF.

J is TRBJ1-2 and V is TRBV5-1, with TRBD1 as a possible D gene (5 bases). With 4 bases removed from V and 7 bases from J, the gap between germline ends came to 11 bases. Per the germline V gene, CDR1 is SGHRS and CDR2 is YFSETQ. The length of the CDR3 is 12 residues. The CDR3, as DNA: TGCGCCAGCAGCCTGTCGGGGGGTGGCTACACCTTC. It specifies CASSLSGGGYTF.

The chain combines TRBV4-2 with TRBJ1-4, with 7 bases identical to TRBD1. This CDR3 is built from 14 residues. The junction had 10 bases not matched to a gene; V was cut back by 8 bases and J by 7 bases. CDR1 and CDR2 from the germline V gene are LGHNA and YNFKEQ. The CDR3 protein is CASRLTGSSEKLFF. CDR3 sequence (DNA): TGTGCCAGCCGGTTGACAGGGAGTAGTGAAAAACTGTTTTTT.

The rearrangement links TRBV19 to TRBJ2-2; TRBD1 aligns across 8 bases. The germline CDR1 and CDR2 sequences are LNHDA and SQIVND (reference sequence). V lost 11 bases and J lost 3; bases outside the gene matches: 8. This CDR3 has 14 residues. In DNA form, the CDR3 reads TGTGCCGCTAGACAGGGGCCGGACACCGGGGAGCTGTTTTTT. It yields the protein CAARQGPDTGELFF. Based on the CDR3 plus reference TRBV19 and TRBJ2-2, the full variable domain is DGGITQSPKYLFRKEGQNVTLSCEQNLNHDAMYWYRQDPGQGLRLIYYSQIVNDFQKGDIAEGYSVSREKKESFPLTVTSAQKNPTAFYLCAARQGPDTGELFFGEGSRLTVL.

This chain connects TRBV10-3 to TRBJ2-1; tentative D call: TRBD1 (6 bases). Germline lookup yields CDR1 ENHRY and CDR2 SYGVKD. Trimming shortened V by 7 bases and J by 5 bases, and 21 bases separated the two germline ends. The CDR3 is 16 residues long. DNA of the CDR3: TGTGCCATCAAGAGGGAAGGACAGATGATGCACAATGAGCAGTTCTTC. Translation: CAIKREGQMMHNEQFF.

The count of this clone is one. The V and J genes are TRBV5-1 and TRBJ2-3, with 10 bases identical to TRBD2. This CDR3 has 14 amino acids. CDR1 SGHRS and CDR2 YFSETQ come from the germline V gene. J gave up 5 bases and V 2 bases, and 2 bases lay outside the gene matches. CDR3 region: CASSFLAGEDTQYF. The CDR3 DNA reads TGCGCCAGCAGCTTCCTAGCGGGGGAAGATACGCAGTATTTT.

The chain couples TRBV7-9 to TRBJ1-1; TRBD1 matches 9 bases. V lost 5 bases and J lost 5; bases outside the gene matches: 6. In germline, CDR1 is SEHNR, CDR2 FQNEAQ (reference sequence). CDR3 length equals 14 residues. The CDR3 DNA sequence: TGTGCCAGCAGCATTACAGGGGGCCGAACTGAAGCTTTCTTT. Amino acids: CASSITGGRTEAFF.

This sequence joins TRBV6-1 and TRBJ2-7; 8 bases are shared with TRBD1. Germline CDR1 MNHNS, CDR2 SASEGT. This CDR3 comprises 15 residues. J lost 6 bases, V lost 2 bases, and 9 bases had no gene match. The CDR3 protein is CASSESLTDRGEQYF. Here the CDR3 DNA reads TGTGCCAGCAGTGAAAGTCTCACCGACAGGGGCGAGCAGTACTTC.

The chain links TRBV5-8 to TRBJ1-2, with 7 bases matching TRBD1. Per germline, CDR1 SGHTS and CDR2 YDEGEE. V trimming: 2 bases; J trimming: 4 bases; junction bases outside the gene matches: 8. The CDR3 has 15 amino acids. In DNA form, the CDR3 reads TGTGCCAGCAGCTTAGGGACAGTGGCCTCCTATGGCTACACCTTC. Its protein product is CASSLGTVASYGYTF.

The chain employs TRBV1 and TRBJ2-7; the table names TRBD2, a call not compared with the DNA. TRBV1 is assigned pseudogene status. There are 15 residues in the CDR3. The CDR3 bases are TGCACCAGCAGCCAAGCGGGGGGCCTCTTGGACGAGCAGTACTTC. It codes for CTSSQAGGLLDEQYF.

The J gene is TRBJ2-7, the V gene TRBV5-5; tentatively, D is TRBD2 (6 bases). Germline V gives CDR1 SGHKS, CDR2 YYEKEE (reference sequence). The CDR3 totals 14 residues. The V end lost 0 bases, the J end lost 6 bases, and 13 bases lay between the germline ends. CDR3 loop: CASSLDLGTGEQYF. For the CDR3, the DNA is TGTGCCAGCAGCTTGGACTTAGGGACTGGCGAGCAGTACTTC.